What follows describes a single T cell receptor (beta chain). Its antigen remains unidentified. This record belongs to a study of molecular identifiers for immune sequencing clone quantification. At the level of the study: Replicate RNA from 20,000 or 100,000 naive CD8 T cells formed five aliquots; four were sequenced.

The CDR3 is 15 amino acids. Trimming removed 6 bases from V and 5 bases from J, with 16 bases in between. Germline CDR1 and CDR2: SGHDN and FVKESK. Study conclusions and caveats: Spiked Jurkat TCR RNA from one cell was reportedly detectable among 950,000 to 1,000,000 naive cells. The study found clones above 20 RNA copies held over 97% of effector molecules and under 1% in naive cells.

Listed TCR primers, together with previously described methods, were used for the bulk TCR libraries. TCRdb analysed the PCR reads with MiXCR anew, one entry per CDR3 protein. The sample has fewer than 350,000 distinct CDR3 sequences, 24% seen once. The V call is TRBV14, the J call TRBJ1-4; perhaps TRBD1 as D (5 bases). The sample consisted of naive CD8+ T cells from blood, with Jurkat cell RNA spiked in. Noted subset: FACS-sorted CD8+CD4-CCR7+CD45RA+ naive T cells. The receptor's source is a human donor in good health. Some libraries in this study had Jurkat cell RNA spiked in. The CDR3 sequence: CASSPVGGRNEKLFF. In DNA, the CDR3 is TGTGCCAGCAGTCCTGTGGGGGGGAGGAATGAAAAACTGTTTTTT.